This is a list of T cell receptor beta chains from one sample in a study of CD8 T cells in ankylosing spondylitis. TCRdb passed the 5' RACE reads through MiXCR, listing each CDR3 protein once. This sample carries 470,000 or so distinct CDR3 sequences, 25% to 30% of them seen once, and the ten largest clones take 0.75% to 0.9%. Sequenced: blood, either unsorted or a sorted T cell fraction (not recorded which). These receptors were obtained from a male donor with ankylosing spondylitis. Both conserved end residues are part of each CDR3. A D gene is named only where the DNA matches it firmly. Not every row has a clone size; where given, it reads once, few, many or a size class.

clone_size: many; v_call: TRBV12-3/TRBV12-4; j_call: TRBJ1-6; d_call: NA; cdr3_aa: CASSPQTGKVFSPLHF; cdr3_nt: TGTGCCAGCAGTCCCCAGACGGGGAAGGTATTTTCACCCCTCCACTTT
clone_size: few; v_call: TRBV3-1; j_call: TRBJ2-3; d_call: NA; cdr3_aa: CASSQAGLGPDTQYF; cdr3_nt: TGTGCCAGCAGCCAAGCGGGTCTTGGCCCAGATACGCAGTATTTT
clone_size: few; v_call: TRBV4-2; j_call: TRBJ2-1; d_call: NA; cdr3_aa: CASSRGQFGGSGSYNEQFF; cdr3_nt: TGTGCCAGCAGCCGAGGACAGTTTGGCGGGAGTGGATCCTACAATGAGCAGTTCTTC
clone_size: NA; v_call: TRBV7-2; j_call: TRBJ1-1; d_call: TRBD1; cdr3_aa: CASSPRPRTGGVTEAFF; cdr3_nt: TGTGCCAGCAGCCCGCGACCTCGGACAGGGGGCGTCACTGAAGCTTTCTTT
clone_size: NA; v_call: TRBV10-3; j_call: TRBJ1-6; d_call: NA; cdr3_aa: CAISGDPNSPLHF; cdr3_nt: TGTGCCATCAGTGGAGATCCAAATTCACCCCTCCACTTT
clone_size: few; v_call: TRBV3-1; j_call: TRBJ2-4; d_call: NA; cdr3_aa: CASSQDPGRGEYF; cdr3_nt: TGTGCCAGCAGCCAAGATCCCGGACGAGGGGAGTACTTC
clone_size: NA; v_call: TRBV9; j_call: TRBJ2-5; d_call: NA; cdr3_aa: CASTGLGKETQYF; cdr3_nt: TGTGCCAGCACCGGGTTGGGGAAAGAGACCCAGTACTTC
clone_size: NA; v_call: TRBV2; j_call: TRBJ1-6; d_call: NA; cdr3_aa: CASGRAGASSPLHF; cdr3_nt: TGTGCCAGCGGGAGAGCGGGGGCGTCTTCACCCCTCCACTTT
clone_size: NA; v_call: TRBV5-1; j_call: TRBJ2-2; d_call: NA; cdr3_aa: CASRLGGRSWSGELFF; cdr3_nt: TGCGCCAGCAGATTGGGAGGCAGGAGTTGGTCCGGGGAGCTGTTTTTT
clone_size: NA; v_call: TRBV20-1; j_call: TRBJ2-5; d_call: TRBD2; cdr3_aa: CSAGGLAGSEETQYF; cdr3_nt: TGCAGCGCCGGGGGGCTAGCGGGATCGGAAGAGACCCAGTACTTC
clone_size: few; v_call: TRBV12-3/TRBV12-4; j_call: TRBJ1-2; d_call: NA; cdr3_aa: CASSFDGGYGYTF; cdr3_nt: TGTGCCAGCAGTTTCGATGGAGGGTATGGCTACACCTTC
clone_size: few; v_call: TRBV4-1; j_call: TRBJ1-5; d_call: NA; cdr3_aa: CASSQGTADLSNQPQHF; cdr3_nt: TGCGCCAGCAGCCAGGGCACCGCAGATTTGAGCAATCAGCCCCAGCATTTT
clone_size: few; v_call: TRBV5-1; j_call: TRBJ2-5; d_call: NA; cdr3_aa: CASSSTGSKETQYF; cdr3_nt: TGCGCCAGCAGCTCGACAGGCAGTAAAGAGACCCAGTACTTC
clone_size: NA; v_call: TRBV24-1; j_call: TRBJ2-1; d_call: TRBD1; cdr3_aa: CATSEPGTGEQFF; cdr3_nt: TGTGCCACCAGTGAGCCTGGGACAGGGGAGCAGTTCTTC
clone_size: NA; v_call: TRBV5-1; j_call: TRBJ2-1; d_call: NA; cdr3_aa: CASSLAGEVDEQFF; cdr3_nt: TGCGCCAGCAGCTTGGCGGGCGAGGTTGATGAGCAGTTCTTC